The 4 T cell receptor beta chains in this list originate from one sample, sequenced in a study of blood T cell repertoires in COVID-19. Profiled with immunoSEQ multiplex PCR; TCRdb holds only in-frame clones, not every one. The sample lists over 200,000 clones; 70% to 90% were seen once. The sequenced material came from PBMCs or T cells enriched from blood (not recorded which). These receptors all stem from a man in his forties or fifties who had recovered from COVID-19.

The chain recombines TRBV7-9 with TRBJ1-6; D not certain. The CDR3 runs 14 residues. V was shortened by 2 bases and J by 6 bases, with 8 bases between the two germline ends. CDR1 is SEHNR and CDR2 is FQNEAQ in the germline V gene (reference sequence). CDR3 sequence (DNA): TGTGCCAGCAGCTTATCGGGGAGTAATTCACCCCTCCACTTT. It codes for CASSLSGSNSPLHF.

The chain employs TRBV9 and TRBJ2-7; 14 positions match TRBD2. The CDR3 totals 17 residues. The V gene end was trimmed by 3 bases and the J gene end by 3 bases; junction bases not matched to a gene: 8. Germline V gives CDR1 SGDLS, CDR2 YYNGEE. In nucleotides, the CDR3 is TGTGCCAGCAGCGAGTCCGACGGGACTAGCGGGAGCTACGAGCAGTACTTC. It translates to CASSESDGTSGSYEQYF.

This chain uses TRBV9 with TRBJ1-3, with a weak D call TRBD1 (6 bases). Trimming removed 7 bases from V and 0 bases from J, with 11 bases in between. CDR1 and CDR2 from the germline V gene are SGDLS and YYNGEE. The CDR3 has 14 residues. CDR3 in amino acids: CASGRDNSGNTIYF. As DNA, the CDR3 is TGTGCCAGCGGCCGGGACAACTCTGGAAACACCATATATTTT.

This clone was counted at least ten times. The J gene is TRBJ2-2, the V gene TRBV19; 8 positions match TRBD2. J lost 3 bases, V lost 7 bases, and 7 bases had no gene match. The CDR3 loop spans 15 amino acids. Germline CDR1 and CDR2: LNHDA and SQIVND (reference sequence). The CDR3 loop reads CASNPPGLDTGELFF. The DNA for the CDR3 is TGTGCCAGTAACCCCCCGGGACTAGACACCGGGGAGCTGTTTTTT. The full variable domain, with the rest looked up from reference TRBV19 and TRBJ2-2, is DGGITQSPKYLFRKEGQNVTLSCEQNLNHDAMYWYRQDPGQGLRLIYYSQIVNDFQKGDIAEGYSVSREKKESFPLTVTSAQKNPTAFYLCASNPPGLDTGELFFGEGSRLTVL.